The source of this T cell receptor beta chain is a study of cytomegalovirus exposure and HLA in healthy donors. Note on this clone: What it recognizes is unknown.

Vbeta (60) and Jbeta (13) primers were used in the PCR. Per the study methods: A later analysis tallied 80 million or so unique TCR beta chains, 10 million to 12 million of them shared. The table came from immunoSEQ multiplex PCR; TCRdb's copy has only in-frame clones and leaves some out. The D gene and trimming were derived from the DNA, and the V and J assignments and clone size from that table. Of roughly 78,000 clones in the sample, about two thirds are singletons; the top ten hold around 6%. Broader study findings: Cytomegalovirus-associated TCR beta chains were listed, numbering some 170. As a later analysis showed, several of the most significant clusters appeared to be linked to common viral pathogens.

The clonotype originates from a man between 25 and 39 years old in good health and CMV-seropositive. The sample consisted of PBMCs.

CDR3 loop: CAWSAGSGANVLTF. Here the CDR3 DNA reads TGTGCCTGGAGTGCGGGCTCTGGGGCCAACGTCCTGACTTTC. V and J are TRBV30 and TRBJ2-6; D is uncertain. The ends were cut back, 1 base at V and 0 bases at J, with 4 bases in the middle. The germline V gene has CDR1 GTSNPN and CDR2 SVGIG (reference sequence). CDR3 length equals 14 residues.